This T cell receptor (beta chain) emerged from a study of T cells in Graves' hyperthyroidism and ophthalmopathy. Study-wide findings and caveats: In blood, most of the thyroid clonotypes expanded above 0.001 were also present.

Trimming took 0 bases from V and 2 from J, leaving 7 bases between them. Looked up from germline, CDR1 is DFQATT and CDR2 is SNEGSKA (reference sequence). This CDR3 has 13 amino acids. This clonotype was seen ten or more times. The antigen is unknown. TCR beta CDR3 region amplification was performed from RNA transcripts. During a first-round RT-PCR of the TCR CDR3, the HTBI primer set was used. TCRdb re-called the multiplex PCR reads with MiXCR, one entry per CDR3 protein. The table lists about 610,000 distinct CDR3 sequences, roughly 14% of them singletons. Sequencing was done on a sample of blood. The sequence derives from a woman aged 40 to 50 with Graves' ophthalmopathy. The chain uses TRBV20-1 and TRBJ1-2; D unresolved. CDR3 protein: CSARDRLNYGYTF. Here the CDR3 DNA reads TGCAGTGCTAGAGATCGATTAAACTATGGCTACACCTTC.